This T cell receptor beta chain stems from a study of beta chain features in type 1 diabetes. General study findings and limits: The study found moderately but significantly shorter TCRB CDR3s in all four CD4+ subsets of Type 1 diabetes patients. Shorter templates might be favored by PCR, and equally so in patients and in controls.

This clone was seen a single time. Its antigen remains unknown. The sample contains more than one DNA sequence encoding this CDR3. The authors reverse transcribed all of the isolated RNA, so sequencing captured expressed TCRB transcripts. Data came from immunoSEQ multiplex PCR; TCRdb stores just in-frame clones and leaves some out. The data contain about 660,000 clones, over 12% of them singletons. Each donor gave one heparinised blood draw averaging approximately 100 mL. A sort by CD45RO/CCR7/CD25/CD127/CD95/CD27 yielded CD4+ naive, central memory, regulatory and stem cell-like memory cells. This clonotype originated in a man between 18 and 35 years old with type 1 diabetes. The sample was naive CD4+ T cells from blood.

CDR3 DNA: TGTGCCAGCAGCCCCCGGACAGGAAACACTGAAGCTTTCTTT. It codes for CASSPRTGNTEAFF. The chain couples TRBV9 to TRBJ1-1, with 7 bases aligning to TRBD1. Germline V gives CDR1 SGDLS, CDR2 YYNGEE. The CDR3 spans 14 residues. The ends lost 4 bases at V and 2 bases at J; junction bases unmatched: 5.